This TCR beta chain was sequenced during a study of T cells in localized non-small cell lung cancer. Using immunoSEQ multiplex PCR, the repertoire was profiled, and TCRdb retains in-frame clones only, with some absent. The data show some 4,000 clones, about 38% seen once. On this clone: Its antigen is as yet unknown.

Germline values: CDR1 LNHNV, CDR2 YYDKDF (reference sequence). This CDR3 has 16 residues. V was shortened by 6 bases and J by 2 bases, with 20 bases between the two germline ends. Study observations and caveats: Uninvolved adjacent lung had the highest recorded T cell clonality, with tumor below it.

The sequence derives from a woman aged 40-69 years with stage I lung adenocarcinoma. The gene calls are TRBV15 and TRBJ2-7; possibly TRBD2 for D (6 bases). Sequenced here: lung tumor tissue, sampled before any cancer treatment. The CDR3 DNA follows: TGTGCCACCAGTTGGGTGTATGGGGGGTCTCCCTACGAGCAGTACTTC. Residues: CATSWVYGGSPYEQYF.